The T cell receptor beta chain described here comes from a study of CD8+CD57+ T cells in acquired aplastic anemia. As for the study in general: Roughly 3.2 ug was the average amount of DNA from sorted CD4+ and CD8+ cells.

Concerning this clonotype itself: A much more abundant neighbour one base away suggests this may be a read error.

It was patients with CD8+CD57+ cell expansion by flow cytometry who were chosen for sequencing. Severe acquired aplastic anemia was the diagnosis recorded for all patients. Patients had undergone no therapy by the time their blood was sampled. The TCR beta profiling, which covered VDJ combination and CDR3 sequence, was carried out using genomic DNA as the template. Each CDR3 protein is one row after TCRdb ran MiXCR on the reads. The sample records roughly 180,000 distinct CDR3 sequences, 45% to 60% being singletons. Germline V gene lookup returns CDR1 ENHRY and CDR2 SYGVKD. There are 13 residues in the CDR3. V lost 6 bases to trimming and J lost 8 bases, with 16 bases between them.

This clonotype was obtained from a human donor with aplastic anemia. Sequencing input: sorted CD4+, CD8+, or CD8+CD57+ T cells (not recorded which) from PBMCs. The rearrangement uses TRBV10-3 and TRBJ1-2; weak D call: TRBD1 (6 bases). CDR3 bases: TGTGCCATCAGCAACAGGGTGGTGGGAGGCTACACCTTC. Translation gives CAISNRVVGGYTF.